These 27 T cell receptor beta chains came from one sample sequenced in a study of response to subunit inactivated influenza vaccine. TCRdb recomputed calls from the RT-PCR reads with MiXCR, one row per CDR3 protein. Altogether about 650,000 distinct CDR3 sequences are present, 15% to 19% being singletons, with the ten largest covering 11%. Specimen: PBMCs from blood, collected roughly 12 days after vaccination. These receptors were taken from a man aged 50 or older who received an inactivated influenza vaccine.

This chain links TRBV18 with TRBJ2-1, with 12 bases lining up with TRBD1. Unmatched junction bases numbered 7, after V lost 3 bases and J lost 7 bases. The length of the CDR3 is 16 residues. The germline V gene has CDR1 KGHSH and CDR2 LQKENI. CDR3 bases: TGTGCCAGCTCACCCCCCCGGGGACAGGGGGCGAATGAGCAGTTCTTC. Translated: CASSPPRGQGANEQFF.

The rearrangement joins TRBV4-2 to TRBJ1-5; 9 bases fit TRBD1. In germline, CDR1 is LGHNA, CDR2 YNFKEQ. J lost 5 bases, V lost 0 bases, and 2 bases had no gene match. This CDR3 region has 15 residues. CDR3 sequence reads: CASSQDTGGYQPQHF. The CDR3, as DNA: TGTGCCAGCAGCCAAGATACAGGGGGCTATCAGCCCCAGCATTTT.

The rearrangement links TRBV7-2 to TRBJ1-2, with D possibly matching TRBD1 (6 bases). This CDR3 is built from 16 residues. Trimming left V 1 base short and J 4 bases short, with 16 bases between. Germline values: CDR1 SGHTA, CDR2 FQGNSA. The CDR3, as DNA: TGTGCCAGCAGCTTAGTTTCCGGGACACCCTCCTATGGCTACACCTTC. Encoded protein: CASSLVSGTPSYGYTF.

The genes are TRBV7-9 and TRBJ1-2, with D uncertain. V lost 1 base to trimming and J lost 5 bases, with 8 bases between them. The CDR3 is 13 amino acids. The germline gives CDR1 SEHNR, CDR2 FQNEAQ (reference sequence). The CDR3 here is CASSLGQMYGYTF. CDR3 coding DNA: TGTGCCAGCAGCTTAGGGCAGATGTATGGCTACACCTTC.

The chain couples TRBV7-9 to TRBJ2-1; 14 bases align to TRBD2. The J segment lost 9 bases and the V segment lost 5 bases, leaving 12 bases of the junction unmatched. The germline V gene encodes CDR1 SEHNR and CDR2 FQNEAQ (reference sequence). The length of the CDR3 is 17 residues. The CDR3 region is CASSPRGGLAGVSEQFF. DNA of the CDR3: TGTGCCAGCAGCCCCCGGGGGGGACTAGCGGGAGTTAGTGAGCAGTTCTTC. The full variable domain, in which reference TRBV7-9 and TRBJ2-1 provide the parts outside the CDR3, is DTGVSQNPRHKITKRGQNVTFRCDPISEHNRLYWYRQTLGQGPEFLTYFQNEAQLEKSRLLSDRFSAERPKGSFSTLEIQRTEQGDSAMYLCASSPRGGLAGVSEQFFGPGTRLTVL.

This clonotype has only a few counts. One end of the junction fails to match germline, which may point to a read error. J is TRBJ2-5 and V is TRBV29-1; D is possibly TRBD2 (6 bases). In germline, CDR1 is SQVTM, CDR2 ANQGSEA. This CDR3 has 11 amino acids. The CDR3 DNA reads as TGCAGCGTTGAGATCGGGACTTTCCCCCACTTC. Its protein product is CSVEIGTFPHF.

V and J are TRBV10-3 and TRBJ1-1; 9 bases fit TRBD1. The CDR3 is 13 amino acids. The junction had 10 bases not matched to a gene; V was cut back by 11 bases and J by 6 bases. Germline V gives CDR1 ENHRY, CDR2 SYGVKD. The CDR3 nucleotides are TGTGCCGCATCGACAGGGGGGTGGGCTGAAGCTTTCTTT. Residues: CAASTGGWAEAFF.

The chain recombines TRBV28 with TRBJ2-1, with 7 bases identical to TRBD2. The CDR3 extends over 14 amino acids. The J segment lost 1 base and the V segment lost 7 bases, leaving 4 bases of the junction unmatched. Germline V lookup: CDR1 MDHEN, CDR2 SYDVKM. In nucleotides, the CDR3 is TGTGCCAGCAACCTAGCGGAGTCCTACAATGAGCAGTTCTTC. Protein: CASNLAESYNEQFF.

This clonotype has at least ten counts. The rearrangement joins TRBV10-3 to TRBJ2-2; TRBD1 matches at 8 bases. CDR3 size: 15 residues. The V gene end was trimmed by 5 bases and the J gene end by 6 bases; junction bases not matched to a gene: 8. CDR1 is ENHRY and CDR2 is SYGVKD in the germline V gene. CDR3 in DNA: TGTGCCATCAGTCAGACAGGGGTTGTTTCCGGGGAGCTGTTTTTT. Translated, it gives CAISQTGVVSGELFF.

In its sample, this clonotype was seen many times. The chain uses TRBV29-1 and TRBJ2-7; D gene ambiguous. Trimming shortened V by 0 bases and J by 2 bases, and 8 bases separated the two germline ends. CDR1 is SQVTM, CDR2 ANQGSEA, per germline. The CDR3 is 13 amino acids. The CDR3 here is CSVEDRYTYEQYF. The CDR3 DNA reads TGCAGCGTTGAAGATCGTTACACCTACGAGCAGTACTTC.

The table lists this clonotype with a few counts. The rearrangement joins TRBV15 to TRBJ2-7; D is ambiguous. Germline loops: CDR1 LNHNV, CDR2 YYDKDF (reference sequence). V gave up 0 bases and J gave up 0 bases, with 9 bases separating them. This CDR3 region has 15 residues. The CDR3 is CATSRDQASSYEQYF. CDR3 coding DNA: TGTGCCACCAGCAGAGATCAGGCCTCCTCCTACGAGCAGTACTTC. Using reference TRBV15 and TRBJ2-7 for the parts outside the CDR3, the full variable domain is DAMVIQNPRYQVTQFGKPVTLSCSQTLNHNVMYWYQQKSSQAPKLLFHYYDKDFNNEADTPDNFQSRRPNTSFCFLDIRSPGLGDTAMYLCATSRDQASSYEQYFGPGTRLTVT.

This clonotype showed up many times. The chain combines TRBV6-1 with TRBJ2-2; no definite D call. Trimming pared 5 bases from V and 6 bases from J, leaving 13 bases between. Germline assignment: CDR1 MNHNS and CDR2 SASEGT. The CDR3 is 14 residues long. DNA for the CDR3: TGTGCCAGCAGTCTCGCTGGTCTTGCCGGGGAGCTGTTTTTT. Translation gives CASSLAGLAGELFF.

The rearrangement links TRBV7-2 to TRBJ2-3; 11 nucleotides agree with TRBD2. CDR3 size: 16 residues. V lost 0 bases and J lost 14; bases outside the gene matches: 13. Germline CDR1 and CDR2: SGHTA and FQGNSA. CDR3 bases: TGTGCCAGCAGCTTAGCCCTAGCGGGGGGCCCTTTCCGTTCGTATTTT. Translated, it gives CASSLALAGGPFRSYF.

This clonotype has ten or more counts. V and J are TRBV14 and TRBJ2-1; 8 bases line up with TRBD2. Germline CDR1 SGHDN, CDR2 FVKESK. This CDR3 is 14 amino acids long. The ends lost 4 bases at V and 2 bases at J; junction bases unmatched: 1. The CDR3 region is CASSRRGAYNEQFF. In nucleotides, the CDR3 is TGTGCCAGCAGCCGGCGGGGGGCCTACAATGAGCAGTTCTTC.

This clonotype was seen a handful of times. This chain uses TRBV6-2 or TRBV6-3 with TRBJ1-5; a possible D gene is TRBD1 (5 bases). V was cut by 6 bases and J by 2 bases, with 11 bases left in between. Per germline, CDR1 MNHEY and CDR2 SVGEGT. The length of the CDR3 is 14 residues. The CDR3 bases are TGTGCCAGCAGCTTTTGGGGGGGCAATCAGCCCCAGCATTTT. Translation: CASSFWGGNQPQHF.

In this sample, this clonotype turned up a few times. The rearrangement uses TRBV20-1 and TRBJ2-5, with D perhaps being TRBD1 or TRBD2 (5 bases each). The ends were cut back, 1 base at V and 5 bases at J, with 14 bases in the middle. Germline CDR1 reads DFQATT; CDR2 reads SNEGSKA (reference sequence). The CDR3 is 14 amino acids. CDR3 coding DNA: TGCAGTGCTAGAGTTTGGGGGAGTCTGGAGACCCAGTACTTC. The encoded protein is CSARVWGSLETQYF.

This chain joins TRBV20-1 and TRBJ1-4; TRBD1 is a possible D gene (6 bases). This CDR3 is 13 amino acids long. The V and J ends lost 1 base and 8 bases respectively, with 11 bases between them. Germline V gene lookup returns CDR1 DFQATT and CDR2 SNEGSKA (reference sequence). The CDR3 nucleotides read TGCAGTGCTAGAGCGCAGGGGCACGAAAAACTGTTTTTT. It is translated as CSARAQGHEKLFF.

This clonotype was picked up many times. V is TRBV7-2 and J is TRBJ2-5; 15 nucleotides align to TRBD2. V shed 3 bases and J 1 base; nucleotides not matched to a gene: 0. This CDR3 is built from 16 residues. From germline, CDR1 is SGHTA and CDR2 FQGNSA. The CDR3 sequence: CASSLGLAGGQETQYF. The CDR3 DNA reads TGTGCCAGCAGCTTGGGACTAGCGGGGGGCCAAGAGACCCAGTACTTC. The whole variable domain, filled in from reference TRBV7-2 and TRBJ2-5, reads GAGVSQSPSNKVTEKGKDVELRCDPISGHTALYWYRQSLGQGLEFLIYFQGNSAPDKSGLPSDRFSAERTGGSVSTLTIQRTQQEDSAVYLCASSLGLAGGQETQYFGPGTRLLVL.

The J gene is TRBJ1-3, the V gene TRBV5-6, with D hard to call. Per the germline V gene, CDR1 is SGHDT and CDR2 is YYEEEE. Trimming pared 0 bases from V and 2 bases from J, leaving 3 bases between. This CDR3 is built from 13 residues. This CDR3 reads CASSLVPGNTIYF. The CDR3 nucleotides are TGTGCCAGCAGCTTGGTCCCTGGAAACACCATATATTTT.

This clonotype was counted a few times. This chain links TRBV18 with TRBJ2-1, with 10 bases fitting TRBD1. CDR1 is KGHSH and CDR2 is LQKENI in the germline V gene. The trim removed 3 bases at V and 0 bases at J, leaving 2 bases unmatched. There are 16 residues in the CDR3. The CDR3 loop is CASSPGQGYSYNEQFF. In DNA form, the CDR3 reads TGTGCCAGCTCACCGGGACAGGGGTACTCCTACAATGAGCAGTTCTTC.

The chain has TRBV5-5 and TRBJ1-2; D is undetermined. This CDR3 is built from 13 residues. V lost 6 bases, J lost 7 bases, and 16 bases lay in between. Germline-derived CDR1 and CDR2 are SGHKS and YYEKEE (reference sequence). The CDR3 bases are TGTGCCAGCAACCCCCCGACGGTCTCTGGCTACACCTTC. Translated: CASNPPTVSGYTF.

V usage is TRBV5-6 and J usage is TRBJ2-7; TRBD1 aligns across 12 bases. V shed 4 bases and J 2 bases; nucleotides not matched to a gene: 16. This CDR3 is 19 amino acids long. Germline lookup yields CDR1 SGHDT and CDR2 YYEEEE. The CDR3 region has the DNA TGTGCCAGCAGCCGACGCCCCGGGACAGGGGGCCACCTTACCTACGAGCAGTACTTC. Amino acid sequence: CASSRRPGTGGHLTYEQYF.

In its sample, this clonotype is medium-sized. The chain is built from TRBV27 and TRBJ2-3; TRBD2 matches at 7 bases. From germline, CDR1 is MNHEY and CDR2 SMNVEV (reference sequence). The CDR3 totals 17 residues. Trimming removed 2 bases from V and 0 bases from J; junction bases left unmatched: 8. CDR3 sequence: CASSLLPYSGSTDTQYF. In DNA form, the CDR3 reads TGTGCCAGCAGTTTACTCCCCTATAGCGGGAGCACAGATACGCAGTATTTT.

In its sample, this clonotype was seen many times. The chain couples TRBV28 to TRBJ2-7; no reliable D call. Germline loops: CDR1 MDHEN, CDR2 SYDVKM. Between the trimmed V and J ends, which lost 2 bases and 1 base, there was a span of 12 bases. The length of the CDR3 is 15 residues. The CDR3 sequence is CASSLARDSSYEQYF. CDR3 bases: TGTGCCAGCAGTTTAGCTAGGGATTCGTCCTACGAGCAGTACTTC.

The chain carries TRBV12-5 and TRBJ2-1, with 7 bases fitting TRBD2. This CDR3 comprises 13 residues. Trimming took 7 bases from V and 7 from J; bases not matched to a gene: 7. Germline V gene lookup returns CDR1 LGHNT and CDR2 FRNRAP. The CDR3 DNA follows: TGTGCTAGTGCCCCGGAACTAGCGAATGAGCAGTTCTTC. It codes for CASAPELANEQFF.

The chain joins TRBV6-1 to TRBJ2-5; the match to TRBD2 covers 14 bases. CDR1 and CDR2 (germline): MNHNS, SASEGT. The junction had 18 bases not matched to a gene; V was cut back by 6 bases and J by 6 bases. This CDR3 contains 19 residues. DNA for the CDR3: TGTGCCAGCAGCGCCCCGGGACTAGCGGGAGAGATGGTGAAGAAGACCCAGTACTTC. It yields the protein CASSAPGLAGEMVKKTQYF.

The chain recombines TRBV6-6 with TRBJ1-2, with 8 bases matching TRBD1. The CDR3 has 13 amino acids. The germline V gene has CDR1 MNHNY and CDR2 SVGAGI (reference sequence). Trimming cost V 5 bases and J 6 bases; bases outside gene matches: 5. In DNA, the CDR3 is TGTGCCAGCAGTGCGACAGGGGAGAATGGCTACACCTTC. The encoded protein is CASSATGENGYTF.